One and the same sample provided the 18 T cell receptor beta chains below, sequenced in a study of cytomegalovirus exposure and HLA in healthy donors. PCR employed 60 Vbeta and 13 Jbeta primers. The data were produced by immunoSEQ multiplex PCR, yet TCRdb's version contains in-frame clones alone and is incomplete. The table has approximately 150,000 clones, approximately 79% seen once; the top ten hold about 5.9%. Material: PBMCs. The receptors derive from a man in his fifties or sixties in good health and CMV-seropositive.

For the CDR3, the DNA is TGTGCCAGCAGTGACTCTAGCAGCAATGAGCAGTTCTTC. Amino acids: CASSDSSSNEQFF. The chain uses TRBV6-4 and TRBJ2-1, with D hard to call. V shed 0 bases and J shed 6 bases, with 6 bases lying between them. From germline, CDR1 is MRHNA and CDR2 SNTAGT. The CDR3 runs to 13 residues.

The V call is TRBV28, the J call TRBJ2-5; D is uncertain. The tail of the sequence fits TRBJ2-7 better, so the J call may be wrong. The CDR3 runs to 13 residues. Germline CDR1 and CDR2: MDHEN and SYDVKM. The CDR3 protein is CASRGHHSYEQYF. CDR3 bases: TGTGCCAGCAGGGGCCACCACTCCTACGAGCAGTACTTC.

The chain has TRBV10-3 and TRBJ2-3, with 9 bases identical to TRBD2. The CDR3 spans 16 residues. From germline, CDR1 is ENHRY and CDR2 SYGVKD. V shed 2 bases and J 2 bases; nucleotides not matched to a gene: 5. The CDR3 here is CAISEEAGGNTDTQYF. The DNA of the CDR3 is TGTGCCATCAGTGAGGAAGCGGGAGGCAACACAGATACGCAGTATTTT.

V and J are TRBV5-1 and TRBJ1-1; no clear D. This CDR3 comprises 13 residues. The V gene's germline CDR1 is SGHRS and CDR2 YFSETQ. V was pared by 3 bases and J by 1 base, with 7 bases between. The CDR3 DNA follows: TGCGCCAGCAGCTGGGCGGGGAACACTGAAGCTTTCTTT. Protein sequence: CASSWAGNTEAFF.

The chain has TRBV7-9 and TRBJ2-4, with D unclear. Trimming took 11 bases from V and 6 from J, leaving 17 bases between them. The CDR3 loop spans 13 amino acids. The germline gives CDR1 SEHNR, CDR2 FQNEAQ (reference sequence). As DNA, the CDR3 is TGTGCCTGTCACCTTGGCTCGGGAAACATTCAGTACTTC. Protein sequence: CACHLGSGNIQYF.

This chain joins TRBV10-3 and TRBJ2-7; 7 bases line up with TRBD2. The V gene end was trimmed by 1 base and the J gene end by 7 bases; junction bases not matched to a gene: 4. The germline CDR1 and CDR2 sequences are ENHRY and SYGVKD. This CDR3 has 13 amino acids. The CDR3 spells CAISELPAGEQYF. The CDR3 nucleotides are TGTGCCATCAGTGAGTTGCCAGCGGGAGAGCAGTACTTC.

This chain joins TRBV6-5 and TRBJ2-2; TRBD1 matches 8 bases. The length of the CDR3 is 13 residues. Germline CDR1 is MNHEY and CDR2 is SVGAGI. V dropped 8 bases and J dropped 6; count of bases not matched to a gene: 5. The CDR3 region has the DNA TGTGCCAGCTGGACAGGGAATTCCGGGGAGCTGTTTTTT. Protein: CASWTGNSGELFF.

The chain uses TRBV7-2 and TRBJ2-1; 10 bases agree with TRBD2. This CDR3 is built from 14 residues. Germline V gene sequence: CDR1 SGHTA, CDR2 FQGNSA. Trimming cost V 4 bases and J 6 bases; bases outside gene matches: 3. The CDR3 region is CASSSGLAVNEQFF. CDR3 nucleotides: TGTGCCAGCAGCTCCGGACTAGCGGTCAATGAGCAGTTCTTC. The full variable domain, completed using reference TRBV7-2 and TRBJ2-1, is GAGVSQSPSNKVTEKGKDVELRCDPISGHTALYWYRQSLGQGLEFLIYFQGNSAPDKSGLPSDRFSAERTGGSVSTLTIQRTQQEDSAVYLCASSSGLAVNEQFFGPGTRLTVL.

V and J are TRBV4-1 and TRBJ1-5, with D unresolved. V lost 1 base and J 0 bases, leaving 10 bases between the germline ends. This CDR3 spans 16 amino acids. Per germline, CDR1 MGHRA and CDR2 YSYEKL. The CDR3 protein is CASSQVTFYSNQPQHF. As DNA, the CDR3 is TGCGCCAGCAGCCAAGTAACGTTCTATAGCAATCAGCCCCAGCATTTT.

The V call is TRBV7-8, the J call TRBJ1-5; 7 bases fit TRBD1. The J segment lost 5 bases and the V segment lost 1 base, leaving 2 bases of the junction unmatched. Germline CDR1 and CDR2: SGHVS and FQNEAQ. The CDR3 extends over 14 amino acids. As DNA, the CDR3 is TGTGCCAGCAGCTTAGGGACAGGCGATCAGCCCCAGCATTTT. Translated, it gives CASSLGTGDQPQHF.

The V call is TRBV7-9, the J call TRBJ1-6; D is perhaps TRBD1 (6 bases). With 2 bases removed from V and 4 bases from J, the gap between germline ends came to 9 bases. CDR3 length: 15 residues. CDR1 and CDR2 (germline): SEHNR, FQNEAQ (reference sequence). CDR3 DNA: TGTGCCAGCAGCTTACCGGGACAATATAATTCACCCCTCCACTTT. Translated: CASSLPGQYNSPLHF. The whole variable domain, remainder taken from reference TRBV7-9 and TRBJ1-6, is DTGVSQNPRHKITKRGQNVTFRCDPISEHNRLYWYRQTLGQGPEFLTYFQNEAQLEKSRLLSDRFSAERPKGSFSTLEIQRTEQGDSAMYLCASSLPGQYNSPLHFGNGTRLTVT.

This chain joins TRBV6-5 and TRBJ2-1; a possible D gene is TRBD1 (7 bases). V was cut by 5 bases and J by 2 bases, with 13 bases left in between. This CDR3 is 15 amino acids long. The germline V gene encodes CDR1 MNHEY and CDR2 SVGAGI. CDR3 in DNA: TGTGCCAGCAGTAACCAGGGGGGAACCTACAATGAGCAGTTCTTC. Encoded protein: CASSNQGGTYNEQFF.

The CDR3 is CASSLHGNTEAFF. The CDR3 bases are TGTGCCAGCAGCTTGCACGGGAACACTGAAGCTTTCTTT. This chain uses TRBV7-9 with TRBJ1-1; no clear D. The germline gives CDR1 SEHNR, CDR2 FQNEAQ (reference sequence). The CDR3 totals 13 residues. The V gene lost 3 bases and the J gene lost 1 base, with 6 bases spanning the gap.

The chain couples TRBV4-1 to TRBJ2-7; 7 nucleotides line up with TRBD1. Germline V lookup: CDR1 MGHRA, CDR2 YSYEKL. The CDR3 loop spans 14 amino acids. Trimming at V came to 0 bases and at J to 7 bases, leaving 6 bases not matched to a gene. The CDR3 loop is CASSQDQRGREQYF. CDR3 nucleotide sequence: TGCGCCAGCAGCCAAGATCAAAGGGGGCGGGAGCAGTACTTC.

The chain couples TRBV4-1 to TRBJ2-4; 8 nucleotides agree with TRBD1. The V gene end was trimmed by 0 bases and the J gene end by 5 bases; junction bases not matched to a gene: 18. Looked up from germline, CDR1 is MGHRA and CDR2 is YSYEKL. The CDR3 consists of 20 residues. The CDR3 sequence is CASSQDIGQGTRPHQNIQYF. CDR3 sequence (DNA): TGCGCCAGCAGCCAAGATATAGGACAGGGAACCCGACCCCACCAAAACATTCAGTACTTC.

This chain connects TRBV5-1 to TRBJ2-7, with 15 bases aligning to TRBD2. The CDR3 sequence is 17 residues long. In germline, CDR1 is SGHRS, CDR2 YFSETQ. The ends lost 4 bases at V and 2 bases at J; junction bases unmatched: 7. CDR3 DNA sequence: TGCGCCAGCAGCGGCGGGACTAGCGGGAGGACAACCTACGAGCAGTACTTC. This codes for CASSGGTSGRTTYEQYF.

This clone was counted a single time. The chain is built from TRBV16 and TRBJ2-7; weak D call: TRBD1 (6 bases). The CDR3 is made up of 17 amino acids. Germline V gene sequence: CDR1 KGHSY, CDR2 FQNENV. Trimming shortened V by 4 bases and J by 2 bases, and 21 bases separated the two germline ends. CDR3: CASSPSAQGSGAYEQYF. DNA of the CDR3: TGTGCCAGCAGCCCCTCGGCCCAGGGGAGCGGTGCCTACGAGCAGTACTTC.

The V call is TRBV9, the J call TRBJ2-1, with 7 bases fitting TRBD2. CDR3 length: 13 residues. The V and J ends lost 5 bases and 8 bases, in that order; junction bases with no gene match: 7. Germline loops: CDR1 SGDLS, CDR2 YYNGEE. The CDR3 bases are TGTGCCAGCAGTCGGACTAGGTTGGATGAGCAGTTCTTC. Encoded protein: CASSRTRLDEQFF.